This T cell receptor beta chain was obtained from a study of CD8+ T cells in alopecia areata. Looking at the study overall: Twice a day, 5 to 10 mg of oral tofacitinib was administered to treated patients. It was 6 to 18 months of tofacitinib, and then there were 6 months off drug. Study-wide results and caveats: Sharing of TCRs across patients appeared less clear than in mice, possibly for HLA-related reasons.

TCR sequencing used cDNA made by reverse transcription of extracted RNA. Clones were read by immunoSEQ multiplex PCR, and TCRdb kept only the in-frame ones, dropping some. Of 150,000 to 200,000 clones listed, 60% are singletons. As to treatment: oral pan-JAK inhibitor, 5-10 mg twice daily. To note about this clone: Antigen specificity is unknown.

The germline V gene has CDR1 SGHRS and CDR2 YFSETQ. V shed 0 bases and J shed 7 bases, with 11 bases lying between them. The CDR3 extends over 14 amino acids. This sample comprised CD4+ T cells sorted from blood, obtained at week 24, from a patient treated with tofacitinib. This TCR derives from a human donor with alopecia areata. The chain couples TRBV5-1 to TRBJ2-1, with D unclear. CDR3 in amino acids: CASSLEALSNEQFF. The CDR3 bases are TGCGCCAGCAGCTTGGAGGCCCTCTCAAATGAGCAGTTCTTC.